The 28 T cell receptor beta chains in this list originate from one sample, sequenced in a study of a mutant IDH1 vaccine in newly diagnosed glioma. The data were produced by immunoSEQ multiplex PCR, yet TCRdb's version contains in-frame clones alone and is incomplete. Of almost 30,000 clones in the sample, about 90% were seen once. No antigen has been assigned to these receptors. Time point given: week 5, during vaccination. One vaccine dose held 300 ug of mutant IDH1 20-mer peptide and came with topical imiquimod. Specimen: peripheral blood mononuclear cells (PBMCs), collected from a glioma patient whose treatment included an IDH1 peptide vaccine. The origin of the receptors is a woman in her 40s with glioma. Some clones in this sample may be carry-over from other donors' samples.

V gene TRBV4-3 combines with J gene TRBJ2-1; 8 bases are a match to TRBD2. V lost 4 bases, J lost 0 bases, and 8 bases stayed unmatched. Germline V CDR1 and CDR2: LGHNA, YSLEER. The CDR3 spans 17 residues. The CDR3 DNA follows: TGCGCCAGCAGCCGGGCCGCGGGGGGAACCTCCTACAATGAGCAGTTCTTC. Protein: CASSRAAGGTSYNEQFF.

The chain couples TRBV19 to TRBJ2-7; no firm D call. The CDR3 runs 12 residues. V was cut by 10 bases and J by 2 bases, with 12 bases left in between. Germline V CDR1 and CDR2: LNHDA, SQIVND (reference sequence). CDR3 coding DNA: TGTGCCACCGCCAAATCCCCCTACGAGCAGTACTTC. It codes for CATAKSPYEQYF.

This rearrangement joins TRBV27 to TRBJ1-4, with D perhaps matching TRBD1 (6 bases). The germline gives CDR1 MNHEY, CDR2 SMNVEV (reference sequence). V was pared by 0 bases and J by 8 bases, with 13 bases between. The CDR3 consists of 15 residues. The CDR3 nucleotides are TGTGCCAGCAGTTTATCCTCCAGGGGTGGCGAAAAACTGTTTTTT. This encodes CASSLSSRGGEKLFF.

In its sample, this clone was seen a few times. The chain has TRBV5-4 and TRBJ1-5, with D maybe TRBD1 (5 bases). Germline V gene sequence: CDR1 SGHNT, CDR2 YYREEE (reference sequence). The CDR3 is made up of 15 amino acids. The germline V and J ends were trimmed by 5 bases and 4 bases, with 16 bases remaining between them. In DNA form, the CDR3 reads TGTGCCAGCAGTTTCGGCGGGACGGATAATCAGCCCCAGCATTTT. Its protein is CASSFGGTDNQPQHF. The variable domain in full, completed from reference TRBV5-4 and TRBJ1-5, reads ETGVTQSPTHLIKTRGQQVTLRCSSQSGHNTVSWYQQALGQGPQFIFQYYREEENGRGNFPPRFSGLQFPNYSSELNVNALELDDSALYLCASSFGGTDNQPQHFGDGTRLSIL.

The chain recombines TRBV5-1 with TRBJ2-5, with D tentatively TRBD1 (5 bases). The tail of the sequence fits TRBJ2-7 better, so the J call may be wrong. The CDR3 extends over 14 amino acids. Germline CDR1 SGHRS, CDR2 YFSETQ. The CDR3 nucleotides are TGCGCCAGCAGCCTGGACGGACAAACCTACGAGCAGTACTTC. It codes for CASSLDGQTYEQYF.

This CDR3 is CATSRDYTGGDGYTF. CDR3 sequence (DNA): TGTGCCACCAGCAGAGATTACACAGGGGGGGATGGCTACACCTTC. The V and J genes are TRBV15 and TRBJ1-2, with 8 bases matching TRBD1. V lost 0 bases to trimming and J lost 6 bases; unmatched junction nucleotides: 6. The CDR3 contains 15 residues. Germline V lookup: CDR1 LNHNV, CDR2 YYDKDF (reference sequence). Supplemented by reference TRBV15 and TRBJ1-2, the full variable domain reads DAMVIQNPRYQVTQFGKPVTLSCSQTLNHNVMYWYQQKSSQAPKLLFHYYDKDFNNEADTPDNFQSRRPNTSFCFLDIRSPGLGDTAMYLCATSRDYTGGDGYTFGSGTRLTVV.

The gene calls are TRBV29-1 and TRBJ1-5, with unresolved D. The CDR3 is made up of 14 amino acids. Germline CDR1 reads SQVTM; CDR2 reads ANQGSEA. Trimming took 4 bases from V and 3 from J, leaving 13 bases between them. The CDR3 coding sequence is TGCAGCGTTGCGGTGGACGGGATCAATCAGCCCCAGCATTTT. As protein: CSVAVDGINQPQHF.

The gene calls are TRBV29-1 and TRBJ2-3; TRBD1 aligns across 9 bases. The V segment lost 2 bases and the J segment 4 bases; nucleotides outside the gene matches: 10. CDR1 and CDR2 (germline): SQVTM, ANQGSEA. The CDR3 runs to 16 residues. DNA for the CDR3: TGCAGCGTTGAACAGCCGACAGGGGGTAGTGCAGATACGCAGTATTTT. It encodes CSVEQPTGGSADTQYF.

This chain connects TRBV19 to TRBJ1-5; 8 bases line up with TRBD1. V dropped 3 bases and J dropped 0; count of bases not matched to a gene: 4. The germline gives CDR1 LNHDA, CDR2 SQIVND (reference sequence). CDR3 length: 16 residues. The CDR3 sequence is CASSMDRAYSNQPQHF. Here the CDR3 DNA reads TGTGCCAGTAGTATGGACAGGGCTTATAGCAATCAGCCCCAGCATTTT.

The chain uses TRBV7-3 and TRBJ2-5, with D hard to call. Germline CDR1 is SGHTA and CDR2 is FQGTGA. The V end was cut by 5 bases, the J end by 0 bases, with 7 bases between. CDR3 length: 13 amino acids. Here the CDR3 DNA reads TGTGCCAGCAGCCCACAGTACCAAGAGACCCAGTACTTC. Its protein product is CASSPQYQETQYF.

The chain has TRBV19 and TRBJ2-7; 9 bases line up with TRBD2. The germline V gene encodes CDR1 LNHDA and CDR2 SQIVND (reference sequence). V lost 5 bases to trimming and J lost 3 bases; unmatched junction nucleotides: 14. This CDR3 has 17 amino acids. The CDR3 sequence is CASSRTLSGRQNYEQYF. In DNA form, the CDR3 reads TGTGCCAGTAGTCGGACCCTAAGCGGGAGGCAGAACTACGAGCAGTACTTC.

The chain joins TRBV18 to TRBJ1-2; D may be TRBD1 (5 bases). V lost 4 bases to trimming and J lost 8 bases, with 14 bases between them. The germline V gene has CDR1 KGHSH and CDR2 LQKENI. The length of the CDR3 is 13 residues. The CDR3 nucleotides are TGTGCCAGCTCACGGGACCGCTCGCGGGGCTACACCTTC. Protein product: CASSRDRSRGYTF.

The chain combines TRBV6-1 with TRBJ1-1, with TRBD1 as a possible D gene (6 bases). Germline CDR1 reads MNHNS; CDR2 reads SASEGT. V lost 3 bases and J lost 4, with 12 bases in between. This CDR3 has 14 residues. CDR3 bases: TGTGCCAGCAGTGAGGGGGGAGGGGGCACTGAAGCTTTCTTT. Translation gives CASSEGGGGTEAFF.

The chain is built from TRBV15 and TRBJ2-4; D not resolved. Germline V gives CDR1 LNHNV, CDR2 YYDKDF (reference sequence). The ends were cut back, 0 bases at V and 0 bases at J, with 6 bases in the middle. The CDR3 length is 15 residues. DNA of the CDR3: TGTGCCACCAGCAGAGATGACCGAGCCAAAAACATTCAGTACTTC. This codes for CATSRDDRAKNIQYF.

V gene TRBV19 combines with J gene TRBJ2-2, with 9 positions matching TRBD1. V shed 6 bases, J shed 5 bases, and the junction held 10 bases outside the gene matches. The CDR3 has 16 amino acids. Germline-derived CDR1 and CDR2 are LNHDA and SQIVND (reference sequence). The CDR3 DNA reads as TGTGCCAGTAGGACTACCGGGACAGGGCGAACCGGGGAGCTGTTTTTT. It yields the protein CASRTTGTGRTGELFF.

This clone was recorded only once. The rearrangement links TRBV4-1 to TRBJ1-6, with unresolved D. V lost 4 bases to trimming and J lost 5 bases, with 15 bases between them. The CDR3 loop spans 16 amino acids. Germline V CDR1 and CDR2: MGHRA, YSYEKL. CDR3 coding DNA: TGCGCCAGCAGCCGGCGAGCGATGGGCGATAATTCACCCCTCCACTTT. Translating it yields CASSRRAMGDNSPLHF.

This chain connects TRBV7-9 to TRBJ2-7, with D unclear. The germline gives CDR1 SEHNR, CDR2 FQNEAQ (reference sequence). The length of the CDR3 is 12 residues. With 4 bases removed from V and 4 bases from J, the gap between germline ends came to 8 bases. CDR3 loop: CASSSDGYEQYF. The CDR3 DNA sequence: TGTGCCAGCAGCTCCGACGGGTACGAGCAGTACTTC.

This chain uses TRBV5-4 with TRBJ2-1; a weak D match, TRBD2 (5 bases). CDR3 size: 16 residues. Germline CDR1 SGHNT, CDR2 YYREEE (reference sequence). Deletions cut 4 bases from V and 1 base from J, with 15 bases between. The DNA for the CDR3 is TGTGCCAGCAGCGGACCCGTCCGGGGTTCCTACAATGAGCAGTTCTTC. Translated: CASSGPVRGSYNEQFF.

V gene TRBV20-1 combines with J gene TRBJ2-7; D is unresolved. Germline CDR1 is DFQATT and CDR2 is SNEGSKA (reference sequence). The CDR3 extends over 11 amino acids. For the CDR3, the DNA is TGCACCTCTGAATCATCCTACGAGCAGTACTTC. Translated: CTSESSYEQYF.

This chain links TRBV4-3 with TRBJ2-3, with unresolved D. This CDR3 contains 14 residues. Per the germline V gene, CDR1 is LGHNA and CDR2 is YSLEER. V lost 0 bases and J 6 bases, leaving 10 bases between the germline ends. Here the CDR3 reads CASSQDNAPDTQYF. The CDR3 DNA follows: TGCGCCAGCAGCCAAGATAACGCTCCGGATACGCAGTATTTT.

With respect to this clone: This may come from a read error, since a much larger clone is one base off. The rearrangement uses TRBV27 and TRBJ2-3; 7 bases are a match to TRBD2. Unmatched junction bases numbered 2, after V lost 3 bases and J lost 2 bases. In germline, CDR1 is MNHEY, CDR2 SMNVEV (reference sequence). The CDR3 spans 14 residues. CDR3 protein: CASSLKRDTDTQYF. The DNA for the CDR3 is TGTGCCAGCAGTTTGAAGCGGGACACAGATACGCAGTATTTT.

The genes are TRBV25-1 and TRBJ2-2; 12 nucleotides align to TRBD2. V was pared by 6 bases and J by 2 bases, with 10 bases of the junction left unmatched. CDR3 length: 18 amino acids. The V gene's germline CDR1 is MGHDK and CDR2 SYGVNS. DNA of the CDR3: TGTGCCAGCAGGCCCCCCCCTAGCGGGGGGGTAAACACCGGGGAGCTGTTTTTT. This translates into CASRPPPSGGVNTGELFF. The complete variable domain, with remaining parts taken from reference TRBV25-1 and TRBJ2-2, reads EADIYQTPRYLVIGTGKKITLECSQTMGHDKMYWYQQDPGMELHLIHYSYGVNSTEKGDLSSESTVSRIRTEHFPLTLESARPSHTSQYLCASRPPPSGGVNTGELFFGEGSRLTVL.

V usage is TRBV6-5 and J usage is TRBJ2-2; unclear D gene. This CDR3 comprises 14 residues. The germline CDR1 and CDR2 sequences are MNHEY and SVGAGI. V dropped 7 bases and J dropped 6 bases, with 15 bases sitting between them. CDR3 sequence: CASNSPERAGELFF. In DNA, the CDR3 is TGTGCCAGCAATTCTCCGGAAAGGGCCGGGGAGCTGTTTTTT.

This clone was recorded only once. This chain links TRBV19 with TRBJ2-2, with 8 bases that match TRBD2. Germline-derived CDR1 and CDR2 are LNHDA and SQIVND (reference sequence). The V and J ends lost 8 bases and 4 bases, in that order; junction bases with no gene match: 9. The CDR3 sequence is 15 residues long. CDR3 bases: TGTGCCAGTCGGGAAACGGGGGGGGTCACCGGGGAGCTGTTTTTT. Protein sequence: CASRETGGVTGELFF.

This sequence joins TRBV7-9 and TRBJ1-5; D is ambiguous. Germline assignment: CDR1 SEHNR and CDR2 FQNEAQ (reference sequence). The CDR3 length is 16 residues. Trimming took off 6 bases at V and 0 bases at J, with 15 bases between the two ends. CDR3 sequence (DNA): TGTGCCAGCAGTTCGGGTGGACTCGGTAGCAATCAGCCCCAGCATTTT. It specifies CASSSGGLGSNQPQHF.

V gene TRBV6-6 combines with J gene TRBJ2-2, with a possible D match to TRBD2 (5 bases). The CDR3 totals 16 residues. CDR1 is MNHNY, CDR2 SVGAGI, per germline (reference sequence). Trimming pared 0 bases from V and 0 bases from J, leaving 8 bases between. The CDR3 DNA follows: TGTGCCAGCAGTTACTCGCTCGGGACGAACACCGGGGAGCTGTTTTTT. Protein sequence: CASSYSLGTNTGELFF.

The chain employs TRBV28 and TRBJ2-7; D may be TRBD1 or TRBD2 (5 bases each). The CDR3 extends over 14 amino acids. V lost 6 bases and J 4 bases, leaving 16 bases between the germline ends. CDR1 and CDR2 from the germline V gene are MDHEN and SYDVKM. CDR3 nucleotides: TGTGCCAGCAGCGTCCGGGGAAAGGGGTACGAGCAGTACTTC. Amino acid sequence: CASSVRGKGYEQYF.

The chain is built from TRBV25-1 and TRBJ1-2, with 7 nucleotides matching TRBD1. The junction had 10 bases not matched to a gene; V was cut back by 0 bases and J by 6 bases. Germline loops: CDR1 MGHDK, CDR2 SYGVNS. CDR3 length: 16 amino acids. In DNA form, the CDR3 reads TGTGCCAGCAGTGAATATCAGGGGGGCGCCAGACATGGCTACACCTTC. It codes for CASSEYQGGARHGYTF.